A selection of T cell receptor beta chains follows, all from one sample in a study of PD-1 blockade in classical Hodgkin lymphoma. Method: immunoSEQ multiplex PCR; TCRdb's copy keeps in-frame clones and lacks some. This table has 14,000 to 15,000 clones, more than 70% appearing once. This material consisted of peripheral blood mononuclear cells (PBMCs), taken before the second cycle of nivolumab. These receptors were taken from a human donor with classical Hodgkin lymphoma. Each CDR3 is given with its conserved first and last residue. The D gene is left open where the match is weak. Where a row states a size, it is once, few, many or the class of an expanded clone; other rows omit it.

d_call	clone_size	v_call	j_call	cdr3_aa	cdr3_nt
NA	NA	TRBV7-2	TRBJ2-3	CASSLFDTQYF	TGTGCCAGCAGCTTATTTGATACGCAGTATTTT
NA	NA	TRBV9	TRBJ1-6	CASSVGQRGDNSPLHF	TGTGCCAGCAGCGTAGGACAGAGAGGCGATAATTCACCCCTCCACTTT
NA	once	TRBV27	TRBJ1-3	CASSPRISGNTIYF	TGTGCCAGCAGTCCTAGGATCTCTGGAAACACCATATATTTT
TRBD1	once	TRBV7-2	TRBJ1-4	CASSLSGTGREKLFF	TGTGCCAGCAGCTTATCCGGGACAGGGAGGGAAAAACTGTTTTTT
TRBD2	NA	TRBV6-6	TRBJ2-5	CASSWGREETQYF	TGTGCCAGCAGTTGGGGGAGGGAAGAGACCCAGTACTTC
NA	NA	TRBV5-1	TRBJ1-1	CASSLTSGVTAEAFF	TGCGCCAGCAGCTTGACCTCAGGGGTTACGGCTGAAGCTTTCTTT
NA	NA	TRBV7-9	TRBJ2-5	CASSRYGTQETQYF	TGTGCCAGCAGTCGTTATGGGACACAGGAGACCCAGTACTTC
NA	few	TRBV19	TRBJ1-2	CASSGHKDNYYGYTF	TGTGCCAGTAGTGGACACAAGGACAACTACTATGGCTACACCTTC
NA	NA	TRBV5-1	TRBJ1-1	CATKRAGYTEAFF	TGCGCCACCAAGCGGGCGGGCTACACTGAAGCTTTCTTT
TRBD1	few	TRBV2	TRBJ1-1	CASSGSGQGRDTEAFF	TGTGCCAGCAGTGGGAGCGGACAGGGCAGGGACACTGAAGCTTTCTTT
TRBD2	NA	TRBV11-2	TRBJ2-5	CASSPGSSGGAGETQYF	TGTGCCAGCAGTCCCGGGAGTAGCGGGGGGGCCGGGGAGACCCAGTACTTC
TRBD1	few	TRBV13	TRBJ1-6	CASSRTGDYNSPLHF	TGTGCCAGCAGCCGTACAGGGGACTATAATTCACCCCTCCACTTT
NA	NA	TRBV5-4	TRBJ1-2	CASSFPSPANYGYTF	TGTGCCAGCAGCTTCCCTTCCCCGGCTAACTATGGCTACACCTTC
NA	NA	TRBV19	TRBJ1-2	CASSTTTGSYGYTF	TGTGCCAGTAGTACAACTACAGGGTCCTATGGCTACACCTTC
TRBD1	few	TRBV2	TRBJ1-6	CASSYRQGPQINSPLHF	TGTGCCAGCAGTTACAGACAGGGTCCACAGATTAATTCACCCCTCCACTTT
TRBD1	NA	TRBV7-3	TRBJ1-1	CASSRQGMEAFF	TGTGCCAGCAGCCGACAGGGGATGGAAGCTTTCTTT
NA	NA	TRBV6-5	TRBJ1-2	CASSYGGDNNYGYTF	TGTGCCAGCAGTTACGGGGGGGATAATAACTATGGCTACACCTTC
TRBD1	NA	TRBV5-6	TRBJ1-2	CASSLRQGPGYTF	TGTGCCAGCAGCTTAAGACAGGGTCCAGGCTACACCTTC
NA	few	TRBV19	TRBJ2-5	CASIEVQETQYF	TGTGCCAGTATAGAGGTTCAAGAGACCCAGTACTTC
NA	NA	TRBV27	TRBJ2-3	CASRNTDTDTQYF	TGTGCCAGCAGGAATACCGACACTGATACGCAGTATTTT
TRBD1	NA	TRBV7-8	TRBJ1-2	CASSLEQGADGYTF	TGTGCCAGCAGCTTAGAACAGGGGGCGGATGGCTACACCTTC
TRBD1	NA	TRBV15	TRBJ1-5	CATSREGQGYQPQHF	TGTGCCACCAGCAGAGAGGGACAGGGGTATCAGCCCCAGCATTTT
TRBD1	NA	TRBV23-1	TRBJ1-5	CASSLIPGQDGNQPQHF	TGCGCCAGCAGTCTGATCCCTGGACAGGACGGAAATCAGCCCCAGCATTTT
NA	NA	TRBV4-3	TRBJ2-1	CASSPSGPSFNEQFF	TGCGCCAGCAGCCCAAGCGGGCCCTCTTTCAATGAGCAGTTCTTC
TRBD1	NA	TRBV2	TRBJ1-5	CASSAMGQANQPQHF	TGTGCCAGCAGTGCAATGGGACAGGCTAATCAGCCCCAGCATTTT
NA	NA	TRBV4-1	TRBJ2-2	CASSQNRANTGELFF	TGCGCCAGCAGCCAAAACAGGGCGAACACCGGGGAGCTGTTTTTT
NA	NA	TRBV19	TRBJ1-1	CASKGPVMNTEAFF	TGTGCCAGTAAGGGGCCCGTGATGAACACTGAAGCTTTCTTT
NA	NA	TRBV4-3	TRBJ1-3	CASSLGVSGNTIYF	TGCGCCAGCAGCCTCGGGGTCTCTGGAAACACCATATATTTT
TRBD1	NA	TRBV28	TRBJ1-5	CASSPGQGRRPQHF	TGTGCCAGCAGTCCAGGACAGGGCCGGAGACCCCAGCATTTT
NA	NA	TRBV5-1	TRBJ2-7	CASSLGGQLYEQYF	TGCGCCAGCAGCTTGGGAGGACAGTTATACGAGCAGTACTTC
TRBD2	NA	TRBV13	TRBJ2-5	CASSFRGDPRETQYF	TGTGCCAGCAGCTTTCGGGGGGACCCACGGGAGACCCAGTACTTC
TRBD2	NA	TRBV9	TRBJ2-3	CASSVQTSGGDTQYF	TGTGCCAGCAGCGTACAGACTAGCGGGGGGGATACGCAGTATTTT
TRBD1	once	TRBV2	TRBJ1-5	CASSKGATDFQPQHF	TGTGCCAGCAGTAAGGGGGCCACAGATTTTCAGCCCCAGCATTTT
TRBD1	NA	TRBV2	TRBJ2-7	CASSVSPGQGLEQYF	TGTGCCAGCAGCGTCTCTCCGGGACAGGGGCTCGAGCAGTACTTC
TRBD1	few	TRBV2	TRBJ1-6	CASSEGTGGNSPLHF	TGTGCCAGCAGTGAAGGGACAGGGGGCAATTCACCCCTCCACTTT
NA	NA	TRBV5-6	TRBJ1-2	CASSLMGPHGYTF	TGTGCCAGCAGCTTGATGGGGCCCCATGGCTACACCTTC
TRBD1	NA	TRBV5-1	TRBJ1-1	CASQRTGDGEAFF	TGCGCCAGCCAACGGACAGGGGACGGTGAAGCTTTCTTT
NA	NA	TRBV4-3	TRBJ2-1	CASSQVRRGSYNEQFF	TGCGCCAGCAGCCAAGTTCGTAGGGGGAGCTACAATGAGCAGTTCTTC
NA	NA	TRBV28	TRBJ1-6	CASSPGGSISPLHF	TGTGCCAGCAGCCCGGGCGGGAGTATCTCACCCCTCCACTTT
TRBD1	NA	TRBV7-6	TRBJ2-3	CASSLGDRLTDTQYF	TGTGCCAGCAGCTTAGGGGACAGGCTCACAGATACGCAGTATTTT